This T cell receptor (beta chain) originates from a study of T-cell memory formation after mild COVID-19. CDR3 size: 19 residues. The junction had 10 bases not matched to a gene; V was cut back by 2 bases and J by 0 bases. CDR1 is SGHVS, CDR2 FNYEAQ, per germline. Using its own MiXCR run on the 5' RACE reads, TCRdb lists one record per CDR3 protein. The sample includes approximately 570,000 distinct CDR3 sequences, under 20% seen only once; the top ten take 9.5% to 15%. Sequencing was carried out using PBMCs or a T cell subset sorted from them (not recorded which). This sequence joins TRBV7-6 and TRBJ2-6, with 7 bases matching TRBD1. This TCR came from an adult woman who had mild COVID-19 (a few samples of this study predate the infection). Cell type and time point are not known. CDR3 in amino acids: CASSLIGTASLSGANVLTF. The CDR3 DNA reads as TGTGCCAGCAGCTTAATTGGGACAGCTTCACTCTCTGGGGCCAACGTCCTGACTTTC.